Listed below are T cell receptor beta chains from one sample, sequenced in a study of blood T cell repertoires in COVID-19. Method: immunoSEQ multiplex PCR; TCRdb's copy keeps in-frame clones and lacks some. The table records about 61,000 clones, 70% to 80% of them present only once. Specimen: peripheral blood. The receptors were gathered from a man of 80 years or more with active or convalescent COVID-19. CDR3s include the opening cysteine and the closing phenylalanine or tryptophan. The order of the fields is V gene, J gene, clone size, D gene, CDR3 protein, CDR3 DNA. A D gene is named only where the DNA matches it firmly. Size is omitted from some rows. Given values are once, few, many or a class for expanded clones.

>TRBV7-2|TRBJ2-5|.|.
CASSIPRETQYF
TGTGCCAGCAGCATACCTCGGGAGACCCAGTACTTC
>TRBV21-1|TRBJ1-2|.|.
CASSKGYSLFAPAYGYTF
TGTGCCAGCAGCAAAGGCTACAGCTTATTTGCCCCCGCTTATGGCTACACCTTC
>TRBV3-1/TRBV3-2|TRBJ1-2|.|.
CASSAGGGQGYTF
TGTGCCAGCAGCGCGGGGGGCGGGCAAGGCTACACCTTC
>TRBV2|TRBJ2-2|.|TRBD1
CASAPGTANTGELFF
TGTGCCAGCGCACCCGGGACAGCGAACACCGGGGAGCTGTTTTTT
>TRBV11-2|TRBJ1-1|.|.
CASSLVGGMNTEAFF
TGTGCCAGCAGCTTAGTTGGAGGGATGAACACTGAAGCTTTCTTT
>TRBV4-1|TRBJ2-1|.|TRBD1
CASSSGTGPYNEQFF
TGCGCCAGCAGCTCAGGGACAGGGCCCTACAATGAGCAGTTCTTC
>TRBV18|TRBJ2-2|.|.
CASSPRDTGELFF
TGTGCCAGCTCACCAAGAGACACCGGGGAGCTGTTTTTT
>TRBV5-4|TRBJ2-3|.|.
CASSLVQGITDTQYF
TGTGCCAGCAGCTTGGTTCAGGGAATAACAGATACGCAGTATTTT
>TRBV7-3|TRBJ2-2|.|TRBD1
CASSSFIGRQGLWAGELFF
TGTGCCAGCAGCTCTTTTATTGGTCGACAGGGATTATGGGCCGGGGAGCTGTTTTTT
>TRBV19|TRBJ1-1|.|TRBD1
CASRGQLNTEAFF
TGTGCCAGTAGGGGACAGCTGAACACTGAAGCTTTCTTT
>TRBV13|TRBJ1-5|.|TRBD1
CASSSRRQGHNQPQHF
TGTGCCAGCAGCTCCAGAAGACAGGGGCATAATCAGCCCCAGCATTTT
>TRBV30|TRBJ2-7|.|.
CAWALMFGEQYF
TGTGCCTGGGCCCTCATGTTCGGGGAGCAGTACTTC
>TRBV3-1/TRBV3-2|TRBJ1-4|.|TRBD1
CASSQDSRQGAFNEKLFF
TGTGCCAGCAGCCAAGATAGTCGCCAGGGGGCATTTAATGAAAAACTGTTTTTT
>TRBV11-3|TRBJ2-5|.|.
CASSTSRGGAPQYF
TGTGCCAGCAGCACCTCTAGGGGCGGAGCGCCCCAGTACTTC
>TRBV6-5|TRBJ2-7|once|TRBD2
CASSRGGRYEQYF
TGTGCCAGCTCGCGGGGGGGCCGGTACGAGCAGTACTTC
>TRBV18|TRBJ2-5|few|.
CASSPRTVTQETQYF
TGTGCCAGCTCACCACGAACAGTGACCCAAGAGACCCAGTACTTC
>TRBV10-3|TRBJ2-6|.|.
CAITQSGANVLTF
TGTGCCATCACCCAATCCGGGGCCAACGTCCTGACTTTC
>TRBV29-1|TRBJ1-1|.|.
CSVDRDTEAFF
TGCAGCGTTGACAGGGACACTGAAGCTTTCTTT
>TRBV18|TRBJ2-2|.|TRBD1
CASSPGTERTGELFF
TGTGCCAGCTCACCAGGGACAGAGAGGACCGGGGAGCTGTTTTTT